This T cell receptor beta chain was documented in a study of T-cell reconstitution after alpha-beta-depleted transplantation in children. This clonotype appeared a few times. The CDR3 is 15 residues long. V lost 7 bases to trimming and J lost 4 bases; unmatched junction nucleotides: 10. CDR1 is SGDLS and CDR2 is YYNGEE in the germline V gene. Unique molecular identifiers were used to barcode this TCRbeta library. From the PCR reads, TCRdb called clonotypes with MiXCR, one entry per CDR3 protein. The sample shows over 300,000 distinct CDR3 sequences, under 13% of them seen only once. The chain is built from TRBV9 and TRBJ2-5; 10 bases are a match to TRBD1. The clonotype comes from a human donor who donated a stem cell graft to a child with acute lymphoblastic leukemia. The source was PBMCs from the stem cell graft donor, collected from the stem cell graft. The CDR3: CASRRGTGVGETQYF. The CDR3 DNA is TGTGCCAGCCGCCGGGGGACAGGGGTTGGAGAGACCCAGTACTTC.